This T cell receptor beta chain was recovered during a study of radiotherapy plus CTLA-4 blockade in lung cancer. Here immunoSEQ multiplex PCR was the method, and the copy in TCRdb shows in-frame clones only, minus some. The repertoire holds under 110,000 clones, with under 90% as singletons. The CDR3 has 16 residues. V gave up 3 bases and J gave up 2 bases, with 12 bases separating them. The germline CDR1 and CDR2 sequences are SGHRS and YFSETQ. The chain links TRBV5-1 to TRBJ1-6; perhaps TRBD1 as D (5 bases). The source material was peripheral blood, sampled from a patient treated with radiotherapy plus ipilimumab. This receptor was obtained from a human donor with non-small cell lung cancer that progressed on radiotherapy plus ipilimumab. Some clones in this sample may be carry-over from other donors' samples. CDR3 nucleotides: TGCGCCAGCAGCTATGCCAGGGTGACCTATAATTCACCCCTCCACTTT. It yields the protein CASSYARVTYNSPLHF.